This TCR beta chain comes out of a study of human T cells and chemical hapten exposure. TCRdb reprocessed the RACE reads via MiXCR and lists one record per CDR3 protein. Here the sample spans 70,000 to 85,000 distinct CDR3 sequences, about 8.6% being singletons. The time point is: healthy volunteer bleed at 6 weeks. From whole blood left unfractionated, total RNA was extracted. This CDR3 has 15 residues. Trimming at V came to 3 bases and at J to 8 bases, leaving 10 bases not matched to a gene. Germline V gene lookup returns CDR1 SGHNT and CDR2 YYREEE (reference sequence). This clonotype was found many times.

The TCR sequence derives from a male donor in good health. Some clones in this sample may be carry-over from other donors' samples. Sequenced material: whole blood. The V and J genes are TRBV5-4 and TRBJ1-4, with TRBD1 matching over 7 bases. CDR3 sequence: CASSSQGGAREKLFF. The CDR3 DNA sequence: TGTGCCAGCAGCTCCCAAGGGGGCGCGAGAGAAAAACTGTTTTTT.